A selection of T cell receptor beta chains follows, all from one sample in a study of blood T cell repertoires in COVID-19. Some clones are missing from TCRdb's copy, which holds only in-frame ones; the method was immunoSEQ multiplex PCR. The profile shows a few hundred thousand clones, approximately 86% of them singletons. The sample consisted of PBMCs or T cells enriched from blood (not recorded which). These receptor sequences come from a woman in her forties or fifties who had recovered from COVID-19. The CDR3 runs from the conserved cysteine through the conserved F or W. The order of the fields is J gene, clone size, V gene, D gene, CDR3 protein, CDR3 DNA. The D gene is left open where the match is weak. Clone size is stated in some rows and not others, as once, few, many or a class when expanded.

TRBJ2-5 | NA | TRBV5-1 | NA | CASSPLSETQYF | TGCGCCAGCAGCCCACTTTCGGAGACCCAGTACTTC
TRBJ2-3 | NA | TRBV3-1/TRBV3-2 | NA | CASSQAGNTQYF | TGTGCCAGCAGCCAAGCGGGAAATACGCAGTATTTT
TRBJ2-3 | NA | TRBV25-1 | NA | CASSELSLDTQYF | TGTGCCAGCAGTGAATTGAGTCTGGATACGCAGTATTTT
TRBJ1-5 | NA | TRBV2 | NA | CASSEAQAGLKPQHF | TGTGCCAGCAGTGAAGCGCAGGCAGGACTGAAGCCCCAGCATTTT
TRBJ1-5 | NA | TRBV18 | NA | CASSPSRVENQPQHF | TGTGCCAGCTCACCATCCAGGGTCGAAAATCAGCCCCAGCATTTT
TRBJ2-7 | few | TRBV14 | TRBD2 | CASSQGLAGVYEQYF | TGTGCCAGCAGCCAGGGACTAGCGGGAGTCTACGAGCAGTACTTC
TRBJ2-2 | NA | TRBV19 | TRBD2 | CASSPQLAGDTGELFF | TGTGCCAGTAGTCCACAGCTAGCGGGAGACACCGGGGAGCTGTTTTTT
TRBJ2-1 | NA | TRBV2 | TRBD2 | CASSEPSGGNEQFF | TGTGCCAGCAGTGAACCCAGCGGGGGAAATGAGCAGTTCTTC
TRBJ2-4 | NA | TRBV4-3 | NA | CASSQGHLAKNIQYF | TGCGCCAGCAGCCAGGGACATCTAGCCAAAAACATTCAGTACTTC
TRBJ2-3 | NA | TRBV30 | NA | CAWTSAGGRTDTQYF | TGTGCCTGGACCTCAGCAGGGGGGAGGACAGATACGCAGTATTTT
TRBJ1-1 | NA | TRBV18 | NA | CASSPGRGTEAFF | TGTGCCAGCTCGCCAGGGAGAGGCACTGAAGCTTTCTTT
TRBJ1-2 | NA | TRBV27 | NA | CASSLSGRLPYGYTF | TGTGCCAGCAGTTTATCGGGCAGGCTTCCCTATGGCTACACCTTC
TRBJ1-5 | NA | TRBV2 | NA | CASSEGTLSGVGNQPQHF | TGTGCCAGCAGTGAAGGGACACTCTCCGGCGTAGGCAATCAGCCCCAGCATTTT
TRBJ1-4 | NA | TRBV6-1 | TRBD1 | CASSDRGINEKLFF | TGTGCCAGCAGTGACAGGGGGATTAATGAAAAACTGTTTTTT
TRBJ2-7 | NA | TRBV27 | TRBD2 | CASSFGRAMNEQYF | TGTGCCAGCAGTTTTGGGAGGGCGATGAACGAGCAGTACTTC
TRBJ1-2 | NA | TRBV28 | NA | CASSLWGRDTFPYGYTF | TGTGCCAGCAGTTTATGGGGTCGGGACACTTTCCCTTATGGCTACACCTTC
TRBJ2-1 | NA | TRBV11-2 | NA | CAIRGVLSNEQFF | TGTGCCATTCGTGGAGTCCTATCCAATGAGCAGTTCTTC
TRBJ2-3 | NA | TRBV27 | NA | CASSFRGYTDDTQYF | TGTGCCAGCAGTTTCCGGGGATATACGGACGATACGCAGTATTTT
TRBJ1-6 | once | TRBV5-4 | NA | CASRPGLDYNSPLHF | TGTGCCAGCAGGCCCGGACTGGACTATAATTCACCCCTCCACTTT
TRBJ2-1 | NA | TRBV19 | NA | CASSQRQYNEQFF | TGTGCCAGTAGCCAGCGGCAGTACAATGAGCAGTTCTTC
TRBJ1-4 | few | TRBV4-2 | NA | CASSQDHGSEPANEKLFF | TGTGCCAGCAGCCAAGATCACGGGTCCGAACCGGCTAATGAAAAACTGTTTTTT
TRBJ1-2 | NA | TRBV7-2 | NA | CASSLGSGYTF | TGTGCCAGCAGCTTAGGGAGTGGCTACACCTTC
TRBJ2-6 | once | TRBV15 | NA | CATSTFAGSAGANVLTF | TGTGCCACCAGCACTTTCGCAGGGTCCGCTGGGGCCAACGTCCTGACTTTC
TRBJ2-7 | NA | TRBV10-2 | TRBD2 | CASSGSGGLAGPYEQYF | TGCGCCAGCAGTGGCTCGGGGGGGCTAGCGGGGCCCTACGAGCAGTACTTC
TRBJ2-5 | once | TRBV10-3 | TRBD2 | CAIRASGSQETQYF | TGTGCCATCAGGGCTAGCGGGAGCCAAGAGACCCAGTACTTC
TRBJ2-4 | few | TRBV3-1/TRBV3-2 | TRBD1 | CASSQDRGRLNIQYF | TGTGCCAGCAGCCAAGACAGGGGGCGCTTAAACATTCAGTACTTC
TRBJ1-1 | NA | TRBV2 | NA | CASRSRVDTEAFF | TGTGCCAGCAGGAGCAGGGTAGACACTGAAGCTTTCTTT
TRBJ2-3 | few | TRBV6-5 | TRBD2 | CASHSLAGETDTQYF | TGTGCCAGTCACTCCCTAGCGGGAGAAACAGATACGCAGTATTTT
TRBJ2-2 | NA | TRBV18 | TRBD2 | CASSPLVAGGYGELFF | TGTGCCAGCTCACCGTTGGTAGCGGGAGGCTACGGGGAGCTGTTTTTT
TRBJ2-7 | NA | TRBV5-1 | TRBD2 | CASSFGEGRGEQYF | TGCGCCAGCAGCTTTGGGGAGGGACGGGGGGAGCAGTACTTC
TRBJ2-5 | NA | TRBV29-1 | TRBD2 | CSGEAGALETQYF | TGCAGCGGGGAAGCGGGAGCTCTCGAGACCCAGTACTTC
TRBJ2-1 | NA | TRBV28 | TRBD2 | CASSPHSGIPYNEQFF | TGTGCCAGCAGTCCCCATAGCGGGATCCCCTACAATGAGCAGTTCTTC
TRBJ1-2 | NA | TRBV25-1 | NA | CASTGQINYGYTF | TGTGCCAGTACTGGACAGATTAACTATGGCTACACCTTC
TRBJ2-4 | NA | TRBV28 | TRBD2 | CASSLGGVPKNIQYF | TGTGCCAGCAGTTTGGGGGGGGTCCCCAAAAACATTCAGTACTTC
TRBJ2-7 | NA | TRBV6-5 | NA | CASSYSVAGGYEQYF | TGTGCCAGCAGTTACTCGGTCGCAGGAGGATACGAGCAGTACTTC
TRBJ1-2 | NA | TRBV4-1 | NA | CASSQGPGSTPRGYTF | TGCGCCAGCAGCCAAGGGCCAGGGTCCACCCCCAGGGGCTACACCTTC
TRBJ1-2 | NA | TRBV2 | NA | CASREYRAYGYTF | TGTGCCAGCAGAGAATACAGGGCTTATGGCTACACCTTC
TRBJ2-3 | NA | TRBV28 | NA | CASKRGSFPVSHNTQYF | TGTGCCAGCAAAAGGGGTAGCTTCCCCGTGAGTCATAATACGCAGTATTTT
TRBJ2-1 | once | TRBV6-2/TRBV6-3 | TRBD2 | CASSSPSGNYNEQFF | TGTGCCAGCAGTTCCCCTAGCGGGAACTACAATGAGCAGTTCTTC
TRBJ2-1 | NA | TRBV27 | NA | CASSFALGLGDGSNEQFF | TGTGCCAGCAGTTTTGCTCTGGGGTTGGGAGATGGTAGCAATGAGCAGTTCTTC
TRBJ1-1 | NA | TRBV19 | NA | CASSIIIFSNTEAFF | TGTGCCAGTAGTATAATAATATTTTCGAACACTGAAGCTTTCTTT
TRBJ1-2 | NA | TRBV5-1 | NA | CASSLGQSYGYTF | TGCGCCAGCAGCTTGGGGCAGTCCTATGGCTACACCTTC
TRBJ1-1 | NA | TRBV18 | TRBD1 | CASSPINRGLAFF | TGTGCCAGCTCACCGATAAACAGGGGTTTGGCTTTCTTT
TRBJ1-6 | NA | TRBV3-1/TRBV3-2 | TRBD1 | CASTHGTGGNSPLHF | TGTGCCAGCACCCACGGGACAGGGGGGAATTCACCCCTCCACTTT
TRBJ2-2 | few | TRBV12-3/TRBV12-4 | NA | CASSLGQHGELFF | TGTGCCAGCAGTTTAGGACAGCACGGGGAGCTGTTTTTT
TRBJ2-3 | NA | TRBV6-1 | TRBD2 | CASSDSLAGFMDTQYF | TGTGCCAGCAGTGATTCTCTAGCGGGATTCATGGATACGCAGTATTTT
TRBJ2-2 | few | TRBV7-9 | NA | CASSPNGGRGNTGELFF | TGTGCCAGCAGCCCCAACGGGGGGCGAGGGAACACCGGGGAGCTGTTTTTT
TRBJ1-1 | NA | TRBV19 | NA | CASSIGQGQLNTEAFF | TGTGCCAGTAGTATAGGCCAGGGGCAATTGAACACTGAAGCTTTCTTT
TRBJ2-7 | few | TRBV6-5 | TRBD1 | CASSSGGLGAYEQYF | TGTGCCAGCAGTTCAGGGGGCTTGGGGGCCTACGAGCAGTACTTC
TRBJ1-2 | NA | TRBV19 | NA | CASSTLTGVGYTF | TGTGCCAGTAGTACCCTAACCGGGGTAGGCTACACCTTC
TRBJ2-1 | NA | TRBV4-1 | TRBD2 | CASSQRESGGYNEQFF | TGCGCCAGCAGCCAAAGAGAGAGCGGGGGCTACAATGAGCAGTTCTTC
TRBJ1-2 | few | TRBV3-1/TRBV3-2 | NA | CASSQETVLSYTF | TGTGCCAGCAGCCAAGAAACAGTCTTAAGCTACACCTTC
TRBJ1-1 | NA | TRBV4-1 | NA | CASSQGPYYTEAFF | TGCGCCAGCAGCCAGGGCCCGTATTACACTGAAGCTTTCTTT
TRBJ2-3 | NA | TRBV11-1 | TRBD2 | CASSSTSGSADTQYF | TGTGCCAGCAGTTCCACTAGCGGGAGTGCAGATACGCAGTATTTT
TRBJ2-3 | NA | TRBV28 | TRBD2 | CASSFASGSFADTQYF | TGTGCCAGCAGTTTTGCTAGCGGGAGTTTTGCAGATACGCAGTATTTT
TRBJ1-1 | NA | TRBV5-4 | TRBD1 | CASSQRTGGNTEAFF | TGTGCCAGCAGCCAAAGGACAGGGGGCAACACTGAAGCTTTCTTT
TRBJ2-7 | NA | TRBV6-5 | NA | CASSKGHSGRYEQYF | TGTGCCAGCAGTAAGGGACATTCAGGACGCTACGAGCAGTACTTC
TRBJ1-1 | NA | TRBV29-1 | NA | CSVVRENTEAFF | TGCAGCGTTGTGCGGGAGAACACTGAAGCTTTCTTT